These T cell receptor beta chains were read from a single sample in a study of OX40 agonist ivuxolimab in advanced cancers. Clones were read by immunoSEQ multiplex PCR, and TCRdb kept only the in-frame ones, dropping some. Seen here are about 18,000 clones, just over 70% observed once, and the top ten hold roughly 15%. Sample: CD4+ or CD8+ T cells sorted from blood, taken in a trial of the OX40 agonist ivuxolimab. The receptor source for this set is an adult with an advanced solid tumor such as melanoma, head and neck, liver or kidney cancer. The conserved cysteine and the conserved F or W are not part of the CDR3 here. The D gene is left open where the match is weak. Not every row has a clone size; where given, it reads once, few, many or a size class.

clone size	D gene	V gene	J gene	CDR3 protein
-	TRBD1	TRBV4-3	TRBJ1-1	ASSQGGGAVEAF
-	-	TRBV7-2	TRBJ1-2	ASSLGSGSYGYT
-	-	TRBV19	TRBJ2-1	ASLGNEQF
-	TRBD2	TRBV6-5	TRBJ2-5	ASDAGRYQETQY
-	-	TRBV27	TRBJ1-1	ASSQRGLSTEAF
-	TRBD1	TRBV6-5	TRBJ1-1	ASSSGTGNTEAF
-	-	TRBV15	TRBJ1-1	ATSTGRPTEAF
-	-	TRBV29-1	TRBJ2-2	SVLRTGELF
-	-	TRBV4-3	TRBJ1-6	ASSQDWSSPLH
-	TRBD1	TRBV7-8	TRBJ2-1	ASSTGQGAYNEQF
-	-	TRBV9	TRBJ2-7	ASGPGPKSFHEQY
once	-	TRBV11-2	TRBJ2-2	ASSLGQINTGELF
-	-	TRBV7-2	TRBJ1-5	ASSLQGALQPQH
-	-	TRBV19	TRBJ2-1	ASRQADWSSYNEQF
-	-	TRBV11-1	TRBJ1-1	ASSLGDRGFTEAF
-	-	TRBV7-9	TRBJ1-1	ASSPPPGLEAF
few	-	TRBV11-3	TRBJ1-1	ASSWGGVNTEAF
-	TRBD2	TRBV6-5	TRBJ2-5	ASSYSGGDQETQY
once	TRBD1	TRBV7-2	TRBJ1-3	ASSFGGTVSGNTIY
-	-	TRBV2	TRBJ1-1	ASNREPMNTEAF
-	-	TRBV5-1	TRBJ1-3	ASSFSGTSGNTIY
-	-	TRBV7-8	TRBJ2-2	ATRGNTGELF
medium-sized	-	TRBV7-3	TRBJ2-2	ASSDGPPGKTTGELF
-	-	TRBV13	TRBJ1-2	ASSPGVSGWDGYT
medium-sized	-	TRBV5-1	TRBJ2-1	ASSTSPFYNEQF
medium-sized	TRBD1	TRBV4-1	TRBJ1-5	ASSQGSGGTQPQH
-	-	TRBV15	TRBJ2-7	ATSRGPGEGYEQY
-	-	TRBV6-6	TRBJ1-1	ASSYVVNTEAF
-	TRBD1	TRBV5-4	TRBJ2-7	ASSHRTGEEQY
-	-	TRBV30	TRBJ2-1	AWSAGATYNEQF
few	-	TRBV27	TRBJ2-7	ASSSPRVEGSYEQY
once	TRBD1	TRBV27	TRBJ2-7	ASWWDRANEQY
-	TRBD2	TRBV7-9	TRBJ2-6	ASSYGGRAAGANVLT
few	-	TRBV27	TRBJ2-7	ASSWGDVYEQY
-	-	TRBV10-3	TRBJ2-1	AIRPAGNEQF
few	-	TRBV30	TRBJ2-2	AWSVDGPTGYTGELF
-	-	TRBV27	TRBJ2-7	ASRSSYEQY
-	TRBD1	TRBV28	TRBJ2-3	ASSLRGPDTQY
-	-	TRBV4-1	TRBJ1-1	ASSHRGAEAF
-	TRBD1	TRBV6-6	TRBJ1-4	ASRYGQGREKLF
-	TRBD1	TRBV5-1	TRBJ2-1	ASSVGQGARYEQF
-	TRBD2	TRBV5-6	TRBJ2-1	ASSFRGVAYNEQF
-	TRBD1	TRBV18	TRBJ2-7	ASSPPGTGVYEQY
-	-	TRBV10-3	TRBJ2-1	AISEAVNEQF
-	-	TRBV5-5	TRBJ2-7	ASSLSLSSYEQY
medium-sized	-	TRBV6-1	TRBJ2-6	ASSGGETGANVLT
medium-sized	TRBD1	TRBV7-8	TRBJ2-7	ASSLAGTGGSYEQY
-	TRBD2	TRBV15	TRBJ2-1	ATSRELAGSTGDEQF
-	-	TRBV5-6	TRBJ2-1	ASSLGGRGPNEQF
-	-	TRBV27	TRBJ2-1	ASNPEPYNEQF
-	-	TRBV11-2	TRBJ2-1	ASSLDPSGEQF
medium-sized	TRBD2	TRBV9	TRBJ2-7	ASRGEGAGEQY
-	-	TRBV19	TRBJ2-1	ASSIGVPYNEQF
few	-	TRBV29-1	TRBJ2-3	SVEWGGTDTQY
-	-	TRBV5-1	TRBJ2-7	ASSSSYEQY
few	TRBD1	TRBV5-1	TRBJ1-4	ASSFTGVGVATNEKLF
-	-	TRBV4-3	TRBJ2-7	ASSQETALNEQY
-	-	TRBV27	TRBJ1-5	ASSLYLGGSNQPQH
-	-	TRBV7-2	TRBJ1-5	ASSWGPYTDQPQH